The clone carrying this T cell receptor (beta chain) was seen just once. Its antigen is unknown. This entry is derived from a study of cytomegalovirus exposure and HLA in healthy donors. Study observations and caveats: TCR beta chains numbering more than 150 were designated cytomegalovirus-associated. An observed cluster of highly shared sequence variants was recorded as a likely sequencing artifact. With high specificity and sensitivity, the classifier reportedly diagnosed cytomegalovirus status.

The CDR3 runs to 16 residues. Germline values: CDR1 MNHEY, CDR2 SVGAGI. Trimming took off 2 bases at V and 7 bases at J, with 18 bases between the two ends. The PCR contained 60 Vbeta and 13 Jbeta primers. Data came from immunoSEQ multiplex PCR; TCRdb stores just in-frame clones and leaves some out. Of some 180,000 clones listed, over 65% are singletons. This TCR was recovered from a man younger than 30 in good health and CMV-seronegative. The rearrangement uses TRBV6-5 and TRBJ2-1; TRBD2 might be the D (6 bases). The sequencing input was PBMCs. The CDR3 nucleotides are TGTGCCAGCAGTTACGTCGGGACGCGGGGCATGAATGAGCAGTTCTTC. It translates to CASSYVGTRGMNEQFF.